This passage covers 19 T cell receptor beta chains from one sample sequenced in a study of blood T cell repertoires in COVID-19. Sequenced by immunoSEQ multiplex PCR; TCRdb stores in-frame clones only, minus some. The sample includes about 180,000 clones, approximately 90% of them seen just once. Input material: peripheral blood. The source is a woman in her thirties with acute or convalescent COVID-19.

This clone was found once. This sequence joins TRBV7-2 and TRBJ1-1, with D unresolved. The germline V and J ends were trimmed by 4 bases and 11 bases, with 11 bases remaining between them. The CDR3 extends over 11 amino acids. Germline-derived CDR1 and CDR2 are SGHTA and FQGNSA. CDR3 in amino acids: CASSSPQRAFF. The CDR3 DNA follows: TGTGCCAGCAGCTCCCCTCAGAGGGCTTTCTTT.

This clone showed up just once. The chain is built from TRBV11-2 and TRBJ2-3; D gene unclear. CDR1 is SGHAT and CDR2 is FQNNGV in the germline V gene. V dropped 1 base and J dropped 0 bases, with 8 bases sitting between them. The CDR3 spans 15 residues. CDR3 coding DNA: TGTGCCAGCAGCTTAGGTGTTATAAGCACAGATACGCAGTATTTT. Translation: CASSLGVISTDTQYF.

The chain has TRBV5-1 and TRBJ1-1; D may be TRBD1 (5 bases). This CDR3 contains 13 residues. CDR1 and CDR2 from the germline V gene are SGHRS and YFSETQ. The ends were cut back, 4 bases at V and 1 base at J, with 8 bases in the middle. The CDR3 protein is CASSDQGNTEAFF. CDR3 sequence (DNA): TGCGCCAGCAGCGATCAGGGGAACACTGAAGCTTTCTTT.

The rearrangement joins TRBV30 to TRBJ1-1; D uncertain. Germline V gene lookup returns CDR1 GTSNPN and CDR2 SVGIG (reference sequence). The length of the CDR3 is 12 residues. Deletions cut 8 bases from V and 3 bases from J, with 13 bases between. DNA for the CDR3: TGTGCCATGGCCCATCAATACACTGAAGCTTTCTTT. It yields the protein CAMAHQYTEAFF.

This chain connects TRBV19 to TRBJ1-4, with no clear D. Per the germline V gene, CDR1 is LNHDA and CDR2 is SQIVND (reference sequence). CDR3 length: 13 residues. Between the trimmed V and J ends, which lost 8 bases and 2 bases, there was a span of 9 bases. The CDR3, as DNA: TGTGCCAGTTCCGAGGGTACTAATGAAAAACTGTTTTTT. Its translation is CASSEGTNEKLFF.

This clone was picked up one time. This sequence joins TRBV28 and TRBJ1-2, with a tentative D call TRBD1 (6 bases). The CDR3 length is 12 residues. Trimming stripped 7 bases from V and 8 bases from J, with 14 bases between. Germline CDR1 MDHEN, CDR2 SYDVKM. The CDR3 sequence: CASIGTLEGYTF. CDR3 DNA sequence: TGTGCCAGCATCGGGACATTGGAGGGCTACACCTTC.

This clone was found a few times. V is TRBV28 and J is TRBJ1-1; no clear D gene. V dropped 8 bases and J dropped 0 bases, with 10 bases sitting between them. Germline loops: CDR1 MDHEN, CDR2 SYDVKM. This CDR3 spans 13 amino acids. In nucleotides, the CDR3 is TGTGCCAGCGGAGGACCGTTGAACACTGAAGCTTTCTTT. Translation gives CASGGPLNTEAFF.

V and J are TRBV19 and TRBJ1-5; 10 positions match TRBD1. There are 13 residues in the CDR3. Looked up from germline, CDR1 is LNHDA and CDR2 is SQIVND (reference sequence). The ends lost 5 bases at V and 7 bases at J; junction bases unmatched: 2. This CDR3 reads CASSGTGEQPQHF. The CDR3 DNA is TGTGCCAGTAGTGGGACAGGGGAGCAGCCCCAGCATTTT. Drawing the rest from reference TRBV19 and TRBJ1-5, the complete variable domain is DGGITQSPKYLFRKEGQNVTLSCEQNLNHDAMYWYRQDPGQGLRLIYYSQIVNDFQKGDIAEGYSVSREKKESFPLTVTSAQKNPTAFYLCASSGTGEQPQHFGDGTRLSIL.

The chain has TRBV4-1 and TRBJ2-2; D possibly corresponds to TRBD1 (5 bases). V gave up 0 bases and J gave up 6 bases, with 8 bases separating them. The CDR3 length is 14 residues. From germline, CDR1 is MGHRA and CDR2 YSYEKL. The CDR3, as DNA: TGCGCCAGCAGCCAAGAGGGGCCCCCCGGGGAGCTGTTTTTT. Encoded protein: CASSQEGPPGELFF.

The V and J genes are TRBV11-2 and TRBJ2-3, with a possible D match to TRBD1 (6 bases). The CDR3 totals 15 residues. V was trimmed by 3 bases and J by 3 bases, leaving 13 bases between them. Per the germline V gene, CDR1 is SGHAT and CDR2 is FQNNGV. Written as DNA, the CDR3 is TGTGCCAGCAGCTTGGTCCAGGGGATGACAGATACGCAGTATTTT. As protein: CASSLVQGMTDTQYF.

The chain combines TRBV5-1 with TRBJ2-7, with TRBD1 identical over 8 bases. Germline CDR1 and CDR2: SGHRS and YFSETQ. The J segment lost 3 bases and the V segment lost 7 bases, leaving 12 bases of the junction unmatched. The CDR3 runs 15 residues. CDR3 bases: TGCGCCAGCCACCCCGGACAGGGACCCTTCTACGAGCAGTACTTC. This sequence encodes CASHPGQGPFYEQYF.

The V gene is TRBV2, the J gene TRBJ2-3; no firm D call. Trimming shortened V by 6 bases and J by 5 bases, and 15 bases separated the two germline ends. Germline lookup yields CDR1 SNHLY and CDR2 FYNNEI. The CDR3 length is 14 residues. DNA of the CDR3: TGTGCCAGCAGCGTTGCGAGTTCGGGAGATACGCAGTATTTT. As protein: CASSVASSGDTQYF.

V usage is TRBV4-1 and J usage is TRBJ2-1, with TRBD2 matching 14 bases. This CDR3 region has 17 residues. V was clipped by 4 bases and J by 0 bases; unmatched bases: 2. The germline CDR1 and CDR2 sequences are MGHRA and YSYEKL. The DNA for the CDR3 is TGCGCCAGCAGCCGGGGGACTAGCGGGAGCTCCTACAATGAGCAGTTCTTC. Its protein is CASSRGTSGSSYNEQFF.

This sequence joins TRBV5-6 and TRBJ2-5; 8 bases agree with TRBD2. Trimming cost V 4 bases and J 4 bases; bases outside gene matches: 3. Per germline, CDR1 SGHDT and CDR2 YYEEEE. CDR3 length: 13 residues. CDR3 sequence (DNA): TGTGCCAGCAGCCGGGAGGGAAGAGAGACCCAGTACTTC. It specifies CASSREGRETQYF.

CDR3 DNA sequence: TGTGCCAGCAGCCCTTACACCGGGGAGCTGTTTTTT. Protein: CASSPYTGELFF. The chain links TRBV5-8 to TRBJ2-2; D gene ambiguous. From germline, CDR1 is SGHTS and CDR2 YDEGEE. The CDR3 runs 12 residues. Trimming pared 4 bases from V and 3 bases from J, leaving 4 bases between.

V gene TRBV4-1 combines with J gene TRBJ1-3; possibly TRBD1 for D (6 bases). Per germline, CDR1 MGHRA and CDR2 YSYEKL. The CDR3 is 17 residues long. Trimming removed 5 bases at V and 8 bases at J, with 25 bases between. The CDR3 DNA is TGCGCCAGCAGCGGACCATACGGGGGGGCTGACGTGGACACCATATATTTT. Translating gives CASSGPYGGADVDTIYF.

A few counts support this clone. This chain joins TRBV10-3 and TRBJ2-5, with TRBD1 matching over 10 bases. CDR1 is ENHRY, CDR2 SYGVKD, per germline. J gave up 1 base and V 4 bases, and 0 bases lay outside the gene matches. There are 14 residues in the CDR3. The CDR3 DNA is TGTGCCATCAGTGGGACAGGGGGCCAAGAGACCCAGTACTTC. Its translation is CAISGTGGQETQYF.

The rearrangement links TRBV4-1 to TRBJ1-6; 9 bases are a match to TRBD1. Germline trimming cut 0 bases from V and 10 bases from J; bases unmatched to any gene: 4. Per the germline V gene, CDR1 is MGHRA and CDR2 is YSYEKL. This CDR3 spans 15 amino acids. This CDR3 is CASSQEGQGRSPLHF. The CDR3 DNA is TGCGCCAGCAGCCAAGAGGGACAGGGCCGGTCACCCCTCCACTTT.

The V gene is TRBV11-3, the J gene TRBJ1-6; no firm D call. This CDR3 region has 13 residues. The V and J ends lost 1 base and 9 bases respectively, with 7 bases between them. Germline values: CDR1 SGHNT, CDR2 YENEEA. The CDR3 protein is CASSLVGSSPLHF. For the CDR3, the DNA is TGTGCCAGCAGCTTAGTGGGGAGTTCACCCCTCCACTTT.